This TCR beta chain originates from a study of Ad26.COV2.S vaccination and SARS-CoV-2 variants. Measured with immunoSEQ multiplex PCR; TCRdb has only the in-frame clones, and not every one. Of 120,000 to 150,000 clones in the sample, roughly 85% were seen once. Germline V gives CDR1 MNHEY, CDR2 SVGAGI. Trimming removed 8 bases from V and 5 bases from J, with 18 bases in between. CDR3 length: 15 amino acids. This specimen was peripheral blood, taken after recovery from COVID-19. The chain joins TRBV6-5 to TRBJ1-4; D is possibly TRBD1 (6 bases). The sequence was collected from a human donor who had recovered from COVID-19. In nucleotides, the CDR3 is TGTGCCAGCGCTCTACGAGGGGGAGGGAATGAAAAACTGTTTTTT. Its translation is CASALRGGGNEKLFF.